Below, one T cell receptor (beta chain) is given with its context. Germline and junction disagree at one end, which may indicate a read error. The CDR3 is 14 amino acids. Germline V lookup: CDR1 KGHSH, CDR2 LQKENI. The sample is drawn from a study of blood T cell repertoires in COVID-19. The overall study: Sources were T cells, B-cell-depleted T cells, or PBMCs; the material itself was cDNA or gDNA.

Clones were read by immunoSEQ multiplex PCR, and TCRdb kept only the in-frame ones, dropping some. The sample includes 300,000 to 400,000 clones, around 87% of them seen just once. The TCR sequence derives from a man aged 18 to 29 who had recovered from COVID-19. The sample taken for sequencing was PBMCs or T cells enriched from blood (not recorded which). V is TRBV18 and J is TRBJ2-2, with TRBD2 matching 9 bases. CDR3 region: CLAEASGKTGELFF. The CDR3 DNA sequence: TGCCTAGCGGAGGCTAGCGGGAAAACCGGGGAGCTGTTTTTT.